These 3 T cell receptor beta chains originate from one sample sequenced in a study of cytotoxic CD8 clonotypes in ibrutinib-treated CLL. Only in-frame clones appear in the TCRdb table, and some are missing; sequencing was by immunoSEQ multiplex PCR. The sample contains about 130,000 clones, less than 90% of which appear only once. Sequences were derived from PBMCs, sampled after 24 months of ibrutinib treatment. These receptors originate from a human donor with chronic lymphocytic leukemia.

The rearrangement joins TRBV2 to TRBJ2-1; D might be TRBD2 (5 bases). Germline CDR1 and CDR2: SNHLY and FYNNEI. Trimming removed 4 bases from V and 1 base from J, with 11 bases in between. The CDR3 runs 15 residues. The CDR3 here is CASSARTGSYNEQFF. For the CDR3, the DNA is TGTGCCAGCAGTGCGCGTACGGGGTCCTACAATGAGCAGTTCTTC.

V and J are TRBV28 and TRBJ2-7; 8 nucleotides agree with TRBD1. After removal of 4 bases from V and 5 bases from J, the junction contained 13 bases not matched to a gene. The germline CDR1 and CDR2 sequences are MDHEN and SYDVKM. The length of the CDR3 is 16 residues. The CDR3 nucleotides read TGTGCCAGCAGTTCCTATCGGACAGGGAATGATGACGAGCAGTACTTC. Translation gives CASSSYRTGNDDEQYF.

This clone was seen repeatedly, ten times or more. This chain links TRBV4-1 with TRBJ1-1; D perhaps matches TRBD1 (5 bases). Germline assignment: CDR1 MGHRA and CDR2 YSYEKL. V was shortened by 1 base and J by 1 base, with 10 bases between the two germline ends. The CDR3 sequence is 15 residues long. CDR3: CASSQVGPTNTEAFF. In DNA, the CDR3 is TGCGCCAGCAGCCAAGTGGGACCAACGAACACTGAAGCTTTCTTT.